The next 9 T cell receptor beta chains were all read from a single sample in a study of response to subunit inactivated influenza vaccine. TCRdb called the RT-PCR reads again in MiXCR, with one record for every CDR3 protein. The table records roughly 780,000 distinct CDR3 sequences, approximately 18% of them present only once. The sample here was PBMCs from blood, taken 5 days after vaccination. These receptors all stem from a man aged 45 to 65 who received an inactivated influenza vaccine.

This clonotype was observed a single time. The CDR3 coding sequence is TGTGCCAGCAGGCTCCTAGCGGGGGAGAACGGGGAGCTGTTTTTT. It is translated as CASRLLAGENGELFF. This chain uses TRBV7-8 with TRBJ2-2; 10 bases map to TRBD2. The CDR3 is 15 amino acids. V lost 6 bases to trimming and J lost 7 bases; unmatched junction nucleotides: 8. Germline V gene lookup returns CDR1 SGHVS and CDR2 FQNEAQ.

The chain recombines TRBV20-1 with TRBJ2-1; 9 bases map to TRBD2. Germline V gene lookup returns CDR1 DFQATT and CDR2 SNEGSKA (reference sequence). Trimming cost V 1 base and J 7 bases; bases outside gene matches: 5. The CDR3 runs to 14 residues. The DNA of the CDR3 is TGCAGTGCTAGAGTGGCGGGGGGGCTAAATGAGCAGTTCTTC. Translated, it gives CSARVAGGLNEQFF.

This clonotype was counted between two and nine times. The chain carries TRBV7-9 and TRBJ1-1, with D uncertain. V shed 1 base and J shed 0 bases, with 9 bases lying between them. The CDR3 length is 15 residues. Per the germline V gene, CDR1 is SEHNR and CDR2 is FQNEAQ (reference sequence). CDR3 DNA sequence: TGTGCCAGCAGCTTAGGACGAGAATTGAACACTGAAGCTTTCTTT. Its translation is CASSLGRELNTEAFF.

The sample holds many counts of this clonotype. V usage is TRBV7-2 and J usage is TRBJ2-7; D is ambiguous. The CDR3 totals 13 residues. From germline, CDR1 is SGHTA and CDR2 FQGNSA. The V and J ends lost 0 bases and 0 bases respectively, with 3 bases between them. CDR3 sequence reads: CASSLATSYEQYF. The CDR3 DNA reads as TGTGCCAGCAGCTTAGCGACCTCCTACGAGCAGTACTTC.

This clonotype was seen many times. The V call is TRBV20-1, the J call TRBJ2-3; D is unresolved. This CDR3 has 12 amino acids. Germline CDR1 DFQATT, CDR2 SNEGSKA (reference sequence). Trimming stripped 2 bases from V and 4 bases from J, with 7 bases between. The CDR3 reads CSARYRADTQYF. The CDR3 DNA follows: TGCAGTGCTAGATACCGGGCAGATACGCAGTATTTT.

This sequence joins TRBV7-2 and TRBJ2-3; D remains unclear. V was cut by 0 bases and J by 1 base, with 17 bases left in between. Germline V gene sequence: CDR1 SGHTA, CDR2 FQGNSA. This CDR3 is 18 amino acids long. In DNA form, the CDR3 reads TGTGCCAGCAGCTTAGCGATCGTGGGATCAACCCGCACAGATACGCAGTATTTT. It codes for CASSLAIVGSTRTDTQYF.

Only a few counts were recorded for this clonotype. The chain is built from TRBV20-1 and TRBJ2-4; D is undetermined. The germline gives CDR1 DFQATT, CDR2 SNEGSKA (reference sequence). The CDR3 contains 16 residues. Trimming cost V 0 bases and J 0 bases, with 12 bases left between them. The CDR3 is CSARDQFSGAKNIQYF. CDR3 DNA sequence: TGCAGTGCTAGAGATCAGTTTTCGGGAGCCAAAAACATTCAGTACTTC.

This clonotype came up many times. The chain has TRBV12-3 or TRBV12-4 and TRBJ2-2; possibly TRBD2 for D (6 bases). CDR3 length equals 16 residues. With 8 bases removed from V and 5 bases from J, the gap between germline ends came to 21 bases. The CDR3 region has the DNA TGTGCCAGCGACCGCCGCGCATCCGGAGGGACCGGGGAGCTGTTTTTT. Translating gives CASDRRASGGTGELFF.

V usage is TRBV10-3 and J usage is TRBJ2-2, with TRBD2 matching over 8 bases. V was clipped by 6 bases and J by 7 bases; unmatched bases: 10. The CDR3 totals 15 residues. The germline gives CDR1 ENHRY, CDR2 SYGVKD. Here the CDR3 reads CAISQRGGLGGELFF. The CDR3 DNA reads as TGTGCCATCAGCCAGCGCGGGGGGCTGGGCGGGGAGCTGTTTTTT.